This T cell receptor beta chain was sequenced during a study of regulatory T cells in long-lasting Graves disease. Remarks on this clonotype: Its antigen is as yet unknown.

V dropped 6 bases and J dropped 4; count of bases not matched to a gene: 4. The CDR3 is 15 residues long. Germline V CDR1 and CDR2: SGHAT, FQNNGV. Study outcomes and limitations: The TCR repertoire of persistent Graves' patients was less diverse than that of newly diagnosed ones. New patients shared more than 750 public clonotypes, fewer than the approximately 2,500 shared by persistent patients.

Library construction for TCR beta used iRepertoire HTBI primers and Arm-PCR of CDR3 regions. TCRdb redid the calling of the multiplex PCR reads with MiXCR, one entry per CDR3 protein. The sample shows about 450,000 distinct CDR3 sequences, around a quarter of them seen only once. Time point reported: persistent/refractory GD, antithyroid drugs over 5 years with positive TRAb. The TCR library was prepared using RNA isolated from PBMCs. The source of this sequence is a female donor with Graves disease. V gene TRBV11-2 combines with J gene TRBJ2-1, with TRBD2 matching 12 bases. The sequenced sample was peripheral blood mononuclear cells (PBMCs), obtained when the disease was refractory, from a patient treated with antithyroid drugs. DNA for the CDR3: TGTGCCAGCAGACTAGCGGGAGGTCAGTACAATGAGCAGTTCTTC. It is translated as CASRLAGGQYNEQFF.